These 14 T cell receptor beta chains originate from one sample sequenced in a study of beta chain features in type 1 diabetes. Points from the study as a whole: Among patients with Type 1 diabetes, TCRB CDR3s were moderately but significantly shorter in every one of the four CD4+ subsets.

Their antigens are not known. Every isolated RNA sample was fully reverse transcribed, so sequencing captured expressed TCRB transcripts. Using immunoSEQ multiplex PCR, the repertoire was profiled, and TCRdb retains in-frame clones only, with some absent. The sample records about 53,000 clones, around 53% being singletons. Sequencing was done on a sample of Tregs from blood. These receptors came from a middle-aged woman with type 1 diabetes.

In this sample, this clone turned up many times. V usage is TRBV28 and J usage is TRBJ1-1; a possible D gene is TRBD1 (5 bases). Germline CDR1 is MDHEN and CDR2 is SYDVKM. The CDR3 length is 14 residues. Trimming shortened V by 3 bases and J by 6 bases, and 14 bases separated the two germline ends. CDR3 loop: CASSFVRAVAEAFF. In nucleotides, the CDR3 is TGTGCCAGCAGTTTTGTCAGGGCAGTGGCTGAAGCTTTCTTT.

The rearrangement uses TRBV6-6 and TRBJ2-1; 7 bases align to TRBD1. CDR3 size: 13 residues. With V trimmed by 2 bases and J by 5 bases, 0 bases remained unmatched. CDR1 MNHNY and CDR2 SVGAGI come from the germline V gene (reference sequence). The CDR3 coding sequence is TGTGCCAGCAGTTACAGGGGGCACAATGAGCAGTTCTTC. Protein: CASSYRGHNEQFF.

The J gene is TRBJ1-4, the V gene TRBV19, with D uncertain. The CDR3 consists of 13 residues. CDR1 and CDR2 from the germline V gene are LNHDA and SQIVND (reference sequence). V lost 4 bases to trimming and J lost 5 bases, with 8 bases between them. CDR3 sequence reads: CASSNPGNEKLFF. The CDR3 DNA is TGTGCCAGTAGTAATCCCGGGAATGAAAAACTGTTTTTT.

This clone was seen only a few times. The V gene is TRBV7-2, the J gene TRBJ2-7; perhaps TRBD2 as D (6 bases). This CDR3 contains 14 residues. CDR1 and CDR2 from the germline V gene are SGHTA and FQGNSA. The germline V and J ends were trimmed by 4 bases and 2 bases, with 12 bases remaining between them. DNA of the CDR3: TGTGCCAGCAGCTCCGGGACTGGTACCTACGAGCAGTACTTC. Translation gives CASSSGTGTYEQYF.

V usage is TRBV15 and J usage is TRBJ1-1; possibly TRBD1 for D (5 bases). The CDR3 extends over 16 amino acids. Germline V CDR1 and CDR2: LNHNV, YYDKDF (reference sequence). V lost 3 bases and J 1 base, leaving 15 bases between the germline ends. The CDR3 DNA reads TGTGCCACCAGCAGCCCCCGGGGGGAAAAGAACACTGAAGCTTTCTTT. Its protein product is CATSSPRGEKNTEAFF.

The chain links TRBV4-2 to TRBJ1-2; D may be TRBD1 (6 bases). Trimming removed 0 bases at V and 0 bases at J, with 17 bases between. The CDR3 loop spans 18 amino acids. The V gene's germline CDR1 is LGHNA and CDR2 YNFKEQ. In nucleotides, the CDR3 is TGTGCCAGCAGCCAAGATAAAACAGGGACCATCTCTAACTATGGCTACACCTTC. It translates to CASSQDKTGTISNYGYTF.

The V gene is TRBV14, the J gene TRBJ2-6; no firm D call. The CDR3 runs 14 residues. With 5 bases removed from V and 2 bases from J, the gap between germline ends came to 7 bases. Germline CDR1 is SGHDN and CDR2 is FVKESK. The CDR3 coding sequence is TGTGCCAGCAGCACCTTAGCTGGGGCCAACGTCCTGACTTTC. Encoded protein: CASSTLAGANVLTF.

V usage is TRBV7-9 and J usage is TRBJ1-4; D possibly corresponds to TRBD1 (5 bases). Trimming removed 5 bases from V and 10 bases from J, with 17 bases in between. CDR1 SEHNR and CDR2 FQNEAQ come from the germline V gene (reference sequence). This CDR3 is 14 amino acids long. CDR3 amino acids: CASSPIGAGGKLFF. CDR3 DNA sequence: TGTGCCAGCAGCCCCATCGGGGCCGGGGGAAAACTGTTTTTT.

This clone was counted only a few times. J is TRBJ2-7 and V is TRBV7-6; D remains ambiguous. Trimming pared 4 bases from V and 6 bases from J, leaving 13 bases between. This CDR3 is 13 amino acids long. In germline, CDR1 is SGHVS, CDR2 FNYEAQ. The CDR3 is CASSSRQAREQYF. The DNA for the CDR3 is TGTGCCAGCAGCTCCCGCCAGGCCCGCGAGCAGTACTTC. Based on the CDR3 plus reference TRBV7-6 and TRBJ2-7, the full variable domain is GAGVSQSPRYKVTKRGQDVALRCDPISGHVSLYWYRQALGQGPEFLTYFNYEAQQDKSGLPNDRFSAERPEGSISTLTIQRTEQRDSAMYRCASSSRQAREQYFGPGTRLTVT.

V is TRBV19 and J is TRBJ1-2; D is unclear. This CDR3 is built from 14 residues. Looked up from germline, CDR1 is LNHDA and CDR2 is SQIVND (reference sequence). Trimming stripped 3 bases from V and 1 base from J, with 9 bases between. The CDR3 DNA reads TGTGCCAGTAGTATCAGCGACGGTAACTATGGCTACACCTTC. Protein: CASSISDGNYGYTF.

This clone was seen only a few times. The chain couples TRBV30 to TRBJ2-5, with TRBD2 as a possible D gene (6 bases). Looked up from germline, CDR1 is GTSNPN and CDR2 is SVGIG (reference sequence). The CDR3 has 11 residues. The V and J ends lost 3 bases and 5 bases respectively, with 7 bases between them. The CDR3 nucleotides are TGTGCCTGGAGCGGAGGGGAGACCCAGTACTTC. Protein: CAWSGGETQYF.

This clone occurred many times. CDR3 residues: CASSLGQGSSPLHF. In DNA form, the CDR3 reads TGCGCCAGCAGCTTGGGACAGGGGAGCTCACCCCTCCACTTT. The chain couples TRBV5-1 to TRBJ1-6; 8 nucleotides match TRBD1. This CDR3 contains 14 residues. J was trimmed by 10 bases and V by 0 bases; bases with no gene match: 3. Germline V gene sequence: CDR1 SGHRS, CDR2 YFSETQ.

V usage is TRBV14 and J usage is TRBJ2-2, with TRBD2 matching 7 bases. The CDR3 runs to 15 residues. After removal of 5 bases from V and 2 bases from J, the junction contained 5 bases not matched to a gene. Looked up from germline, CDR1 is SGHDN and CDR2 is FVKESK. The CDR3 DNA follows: TGTGCCAGCAGCTCGACTAGCTTTAACACCGGGGAGCTGTTTTTT. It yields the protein CASSSTSFNTGELFF.

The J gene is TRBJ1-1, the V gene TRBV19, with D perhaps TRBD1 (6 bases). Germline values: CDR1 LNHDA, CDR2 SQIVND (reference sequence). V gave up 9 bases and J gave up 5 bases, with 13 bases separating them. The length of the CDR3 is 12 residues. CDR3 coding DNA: TGTGCCAGCACCAGGGGAGTGACTGAAGCTTTCTTT. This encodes CASTRGVTEAFF.